Following are 32 T cell receptor beta chains from one sample sequenced in a study of blood T cell repertoires in COVID-19. Using immunoSEQ multiplex PCR, the repertoire was profiled, and TCRdb retains in-frame clones only, with some absent. The table has about 150,000 clones, about 80% seen once. What was sequenced was peripheral blood. The receptor set was obtained from a woman aged 55-70 years with acute or convalescent COVID-19.

The chain has TRBV5-5 and TRBJ2-5; D call uncertain. From germline, CDR1 is SGHKS and CDR2 YYEKEE (reference sequence). CDR3 length: 14 residues. Trimming removed 4 bases from V and 5 bases from J, with 15 bases in between. This CDR3 is CASSAVSLQETQYF. CDR3 in DNA: TGTGCCAGCAGCGCAGTGTCGCTCCAGGAGACCCAGTACTTC.

The chain couples TRBV2 to TRBJ2-5; 16 bases align to TRBD2. J lost 5 bases, V lost 7 bases, and 10 bases had no gene match. CDR1 and CDR2 from the germline V gene are SNHLY and FYNNEI. The CDR3 spans 17 residues. In DNA, the CDR3 is TGTGCCAGCATCGAAAGGGGACTAGCGGGGGGGCTTGAGACCCAGTACTTC. It specifies CASIERGLAGGLETQYF.

The chain is built from TRBV5-1 and TRBJ1-2; no clear D. V lost 3 bases and J 4 bases, leaving 19 bases between the germline ends. The CDR3 totals 16 residues. Germline assignment: CDR1 SGHRS and CDR2 YFSETQ. The CDR3 region is CASSSGKAYVPYGYTF. CDR3 nucleotides: TGCGCCAGCAGCTCCGGTAAAGCGTATGTCCCCTATGGCTACACCTTC.

The chain links TRBV7-9 to TRBJ1-2; 9 nucleotides line up with TRBD1. Germline CDR1 reads SEHNR; CDR2 reads FQNEAQ (reference sequence). The CDR3 consists of 16 residues. J was trimmed by 6 bases and V by 1 base; bases with no gene match: 9. In DNA, the CDR3 is TGTGCCAGCAGCTTAGTTGGGGACAGGGCGACGGATGGCTACACCTTC. Residues: CASSLVGDRATDGYTF.

The chain links TRBV6-1 to TRBJ1-6, with D hard to call. With 3 bases removed from V and 10 bases from J, the gap between germline ends came to 10 bases. Germline CDR1 and CDR2: MNHNS and SASEGT. The CDR3 sequence is 13 residues long. CDR3 in DNA: TGTGCCAGCAGTGAGATAGAACGGTCACCCCTCCACTTT. This gives the protein CASSEIERSPLHF.

CDR3 nucleotide sequence: TGTGCCAGCAGCGGACTCGCGACAGGTTCCCAGCCCCAGCATTTT. As protein: CASSGLATGSQPQHF. The gene calls are TRBV7-2 and TRBJ1-5; maybe TRBD1 (6 bases). Trimming shortened V by 5 bases and J by 7 bases, and 18 bases separated the two germline ends. The CDR3 loop spans 15 amino acids. CDR1 is SGHTA and CDR2 is FQGNSA in the germline V gene.

The chain joins TRBV25-1 to TRBJ1-1; perhaps TRBD1 as D (6 bases). Germline CDR1 and CDR2: MGHDK and SYGVNS. Trimming removed 3 bases from V and 2 bases from J, with 13 bases in between. The CDR3 is 15 residues long. The chain's CDR3 is CASSEGAGTNTEAFF. In DNA form, the CDR3 reads TGTGCCAGCAGTGAGGGGGCAGGAACCAACACTGAAGCTTTCTTT.

This chain links TRBV5-6 with TRBJ1-3, with no clear D. The CDR3 length is 15 residues. Trimming pared 0 bases from V and 0 bases from J, leaving 7 bases between. The V gene's germline CDR1 is SGHDT and CDR2 YYEEEE. Here the CDR3 DNA reads TGTGCCAGCAGCTTGGGGGCGAGCTCTGGAAACACCATATATTTT. It specifies CASSLGASSGNTIYF.

The chain has TRBV28 and TRBJ1-1; TRBD1 matches 8 bases. Germline V gene sequence: CDR1 MDHEN, CDR2 SYDVKM. This CDR3 has 16 amino acids. V was clipped by 4 bases and J by 4 bases; unmatched bases: 11. The DNA of the CDR3 is TGTGCCAGCAGTTCCCCCGGGACAGGTCACCCCACTGAAGCTTTCTTT. Translated, it gives CASSSPGTGHPTEAFF.

The chain employs TRBV21-1 and TRBJ1-2; the table's D call, TRBD1, was not checked against the DNA. TRBV21-1 has pseudogene status. The CDR3 consists of 18 residues. CDR3 coding DNA: TGTGCCAGCAGCGCACCCGCAAAAAATCGGGACAACCACTATGGCTACACCTTC. Translation gives CASSAPAKNRDNHYGYTF.

This clone was seen just once. The chain carries TRBV9 and TRBJ1-5, with 8 bases fitting TRBD1. This CDR3 region has 14 residues. Losses at the gene ends were 3 bases for V and 3 bases for J; bases not matched to a gene: 2. Germline assignment: CDR1 SGDLS and CDR2 YYNGEE. CDR3 sequence reads: CASSETGANQPQHF. CDR3 coding DNA: TGTGCCAGCAGCGAGACAGGGGCCAATCAGCCCCAGCATTTT.

This chain links TRBV7-8 with TRBJ2-2; TRBD2 matches at 10 bases. This CDR3 has 17 residues. CDR1 is SGHVS, CDR2 FQNEAQ, per germline. V dropped 3 bases and J dropped 2; count of bases not matched to a gene: 6. The CDR3 here is CASSFLGLAANTGELFF. In DNA form, the CDR3 reads TGTGCCAGCAGCTTTCTAGGACTAGCGGCAAACACCGGGGAGCTGTTTTTT.

The chain recombines TRBV6-5 with TRBJ2-7; maybe TRBD1 (5 bases). The CDR3 totals 14 residues. The V gene lost 5 bases and the J gene lost 0 bases, with 11 bases spanning the gap. CDR1 is MNHEY and CDR2 is SVGAGI in the germline V gene. Here the CDR3 DNA reads TGTGCCAGCAGTCCTACGCAGGGCTCCTACGAGCAGTACTTC. Protein: CASSPTQGSYEQYF.

The rearrangement links TRBV5-1 to TRBJ1-5; 7 positions match TRBD1. The germline CDR1 and CDR2 sequences are SGHRS and YFSETQ. CDR3 length equals 14 residues. After removal of 5 bases from V and 3 bases from J, the junction contained 5 bases not matched to a gene. This chain's CDR3 is CASSVGGHNQPQHF. The CDR3 nucleotides read TGCGCCAGCAGTGTAGGGGGCCACAATCAGCCCCAGCATTTT.

J is TRBJ1-2 and V is TRBV4-1; perhaps TRBD1 as D (6 bases). The germline gives CDR1 MGHRA, CDR2 YSYEKL. The CDR3 length is 16 residues. Trimming cost V 0 bases and J 4 bases, with 15 bases left between them. The CDR3 region is CASSQDPQGQGYGYTF. The CDR3 DNA reads as TGCGCCAGCAGCCAAGATCCTCAGGGGCAGGGCTATGGCTACACCTTC.

The chain recombines TRBV6-1 with TRBJ1-1, with 9 bases fitting TRBD1. The CDR3 extends over 15 amino acids. CDR1 MNHNS and CDR2 SASEGT come from the germline V gene. Unmatched junction bases numbered 6, after V lost 6 bases and J lost 1 base. CDR3 region: CASSNQGQGNTEAFF. The CDR3 DNA is TGTGCCAGCAGCAACCAGGGACAGGGGAACACTGAAGCTTTCTTT.

This chain uses TRBV20-1 with TRBJ1-5; the D gene is possibly TRBD1 (6 bases). The CDR3 is made up of 14 amino acids. Trimming removed 5 bases at V and 2 bases at J, with 13 bases between. Germline V gene sequence: CDR1 DFQATT, CDR2 SNEGSKA (reference sequence). The CDR3 spells CSAGGGRGNQPQHF. In nucleotides, the CDR3 is TGCAGTGCTGGTGGGGGCAGGGGCAATCAGCCCCAGCATTTT.

The chain has TRBV7-9 and TRBJ1-4; 8 bases agree with TRBD1. The V gene's germline CDR1 is SEHNR and CDR2 FQNEAQ (reference sequence). The CDR3 is 14 residues long. V dropped 2 bases and J dropped 7; count of bases not matched to a gene: 3. The CDR3 protein is CASSLRTGLEKLFF. Here the CDR3 DNA reads TGTGCCAGCAGCTTACGGACAGGGCTTGAAAAACTGTTTTTT.

The V call is TRBV18, the J call TRBJ1-3, with D possibly matching TRBD1 (5 bases). The germline V gene has CDR1 KGHSH and CDR2 LQKENI. The ends were cut back, 0 bases at V and 2 bases at J, with 11 bases in the middle. The CDR3 sequence is 16 residues long. CDR3 sequence (DNA): TGTGCCAGCTCACCACCCCCCCGGGGGGCTGGAAACACCATATATTTT. Its protein is CASSPPPRGAGNTIYF. Drawing the rest from reference TRBV18 and TRBJ1-3, the complete variable domain is NAGVMQNPRHLVRRRGQEARLRCSPMKGHSHVYWYRQLPEEGLKFMVYLQKENIIDESGMPKERFSAEFPKEGPSILRIQQVVRGDSAAYFCASSPPPRGAGNTIYFGEGSWLTVV.

The chain couples TRBV19 to TRBJ1-1; maybe TRBD1 (6 bases). The germline CDR1 and CDR2 sequences are LNHDA and SQIVND (reference sequence). The CDR3 has 15 residues. V dropped 6 bases and J dropped 4 bases, with 18 bases sitting between them. The CDR3 region has the DNA TGTGCCAGTAGACGGGCCGGGACACCAGTCACTGAAGCTTTCTTT. This sequence encodes CASRRAGTPVTEAFF.

The chain uses TRBV6-5 and TRBJ1-3, with D maybe TRBD1 (5 bases). Germline V gene data show CDR1 as MNHEY and CDR2 as SVGAGI. V dropped 9 bases and J dropped 0 bases, with 6 bases sitting between them. This CDR3 is built from 12 residues. CDR3 protein: CASTGSGNTIYF. In DNA, the CDR3 is TGTGCCAGTACAGGCTCTGGAAACACCATATATTTT.

This clone was found a few times. V is TRBV6-6 and J is TRBJ2-7; 7 nucleotides align to TRBD1. The length of the CDR3 is 17 residues. Germline V lookup: CDR1 MNHNY, CDR2 SVGAGI (reference sequence). Trimming cost V 5 bases and J 2 bases; bases outside gene matches: 15. The CDR3 nucleotides read TGTGCCAGCAGTCGACAGGCGACCGGGACAGTTCCCTACGAGCAGTACTTC. Protein product: CASSRQATGTVPYEQYF.

The chain carries TRBV28 and TRBJ1-6; D gene ambiguous. Germline values: CDR1 MDHEN, CDR2 SYDVKM. This CDR3 has 14 residues. The ends were cut back, 3 bases at V and 7 bases at J, with 10 bases in the middle. The CDR3 DNA is TGTGCCAGCAGTTTCCGGGTTAGCAATTCACCCCTCCACTTT. Translation gives CASSFRVSNSPLHF. Combining the CDR3 with reference TRBV28 and TRBJ1-6 gives the whole variable domain DVKVTQSSRYLVKRTGEKVFLECVQDMDHENMFWYRQDPGLGLRLIYFSYDVKMKEKGDIPEGYSVSREKKERFSLILESASTNQTSMYLCASSFRVSNSPLHFGNGTRLTVT.

The chain employs TRBV28 and TRBJ2-7; D is perhaps TRBD2 (6 bases). From germline, CDR1 is MDHEN and CDR2 SYDVKM. CDR3 length: 14 residues. The V end was cut by 5 bases, the J end by 4 bases, with 15 bases between. The CDR3 DNA sequence: TGTGCCAGCAGTACACCCTCGGGAGTTTACGAGCAGTACGTC. This codes for CASSTPSGVYEQYV.

This clone was found a few times. CDR3 residues: CASSLGGSGGDTQYF. The DNA of the CDR3 is TGTGCCAGCAGCTTAGGGGGTAGCGGGGGAGATACGCAGTATTTT. This sequence joins TRBV11-2 and TRBJ2-3; TRBD2 matches at 9 bases. J gave up 5 bases and V 1 base, and 4 bases lay outside the gene matches. This CDR3 region has 15 residues. CDR1 and CDR2 (germline): SGHAT, FQNNGV.

The chain joins TRBV6-5 to TRBJ2-7, with TRBD1 as a possible D gene (6 bases). The CDR3 contains 13 residues. Looked up from germline, CDR1 is MNHEY and CDR2 is SVGAGI. The V end lost 4 bases, the J end lost 3 bases, and 10 bases lay between the germline ends. CDR3 amino acids: CASSSHRDYEQYV. CDR3 nucleotides: TGTGCCAGCAGTTCCCACAGGGACTACGAGCAGTACGTC.

V gene TRBV19 combines with J gene TRBJ1-1; 8 bases are shared with TRBD1. Per the germline V gene, CDR1 is LNHDA and CDR2 is SQIVND (reference sequence). Trimming removed 4 bases from V and 0 bases from J; junction bases left unmatched: 7. This CDR3 region has 16 residues. CDR3 in DNA: TGTGCCAGTAGTAGTCCCGGGACAGGATTGAACACTGAAGCTTTCTTT. Translation: CASSSPGTGLNTEAFF.

In DNA, the CDR3 is TGCGCCAGCAGTTGGGGGGATGGCAATCAGCCCCAGCATTTT. Its translation is CASSWGDGNQPQHF. V gene TRBV5-1 combines with J gene TRBJ1-5; possibly TRBD1 for D (5 bases). CDR3 size: 14 residues. The V and J ends lost 5 bases and 2 bases respectively, with 11 bases between them. CDR1 and CDR2 (germline): SGHRS, YFSETQ.

The chain uses TRBV27 and TRBJ2-7; TRBD2 matches at 10 bases. J gave up 2 bases and V 6 bases, and 22 bases lay outside the gene matches. From germline, CDR1 is MNHEY and CDR2 SMNVEV (reference sequence). The CDR3 runs to 20 residues. The DNA of the CDR3 is TGTGCCAGCAGCACCGCCCAAACGAGGGGGAGACTAGCGGGCGCCTACGAGCAGTACTTC. Its translation is CASSTAQTRGRLAGAYEQYF.

This chain joins TRBV6-5 and TRBJ1-3; a possible D gene is TRBD1 (5 bases). Trimming removed 6 bases at V and 4 bases at J, with 10 bases between. CDR3 size: 13 residues. Germline CDR1 and CDR2: MNHEY and SVGAGI. The CDR3, as DNA: TGTGCCAGCAGGAATCCAGGGGGAAACACCATATATTTT. Its translation is CASRNPGGNTIYF.

The V gene is TRBV3-1 (or the pseudogene TRBV3-2), the J gene TRBJ1-2; 8 bases align to TRBD1. This CDR3 spans 13 amino acids. Germline CDR1 LGHDT, CDR2 YNNKEL (reference sequence). V dropped 4 bases and J dropped 6; count of bases not matched to a gene: 4. Here the CDR3 reads CASSLGQGNGYTF. The CDR3 DNA sequence: TGTGCCAGCAGCCTCGGACAGGGTAATGGCTACACCTTC.

The chain combines TRBV28 with TRBJ1-5; D remains ambiguous. The ends were cut back, 5 bases at V and 2 bases at J, with 19 bases in the middle. Germline-derived CDR1 and CDR2 are MDHEN and SYDVKM. The CDR3 spans 17 residues. DNA of the CDR3: TGTGCCAGCAGTATATCCCCTCGGCAGGTTGGCAATCAGCCCCAGCATTTT. This sequence encodes CASSISPRQVGNQPQHF.